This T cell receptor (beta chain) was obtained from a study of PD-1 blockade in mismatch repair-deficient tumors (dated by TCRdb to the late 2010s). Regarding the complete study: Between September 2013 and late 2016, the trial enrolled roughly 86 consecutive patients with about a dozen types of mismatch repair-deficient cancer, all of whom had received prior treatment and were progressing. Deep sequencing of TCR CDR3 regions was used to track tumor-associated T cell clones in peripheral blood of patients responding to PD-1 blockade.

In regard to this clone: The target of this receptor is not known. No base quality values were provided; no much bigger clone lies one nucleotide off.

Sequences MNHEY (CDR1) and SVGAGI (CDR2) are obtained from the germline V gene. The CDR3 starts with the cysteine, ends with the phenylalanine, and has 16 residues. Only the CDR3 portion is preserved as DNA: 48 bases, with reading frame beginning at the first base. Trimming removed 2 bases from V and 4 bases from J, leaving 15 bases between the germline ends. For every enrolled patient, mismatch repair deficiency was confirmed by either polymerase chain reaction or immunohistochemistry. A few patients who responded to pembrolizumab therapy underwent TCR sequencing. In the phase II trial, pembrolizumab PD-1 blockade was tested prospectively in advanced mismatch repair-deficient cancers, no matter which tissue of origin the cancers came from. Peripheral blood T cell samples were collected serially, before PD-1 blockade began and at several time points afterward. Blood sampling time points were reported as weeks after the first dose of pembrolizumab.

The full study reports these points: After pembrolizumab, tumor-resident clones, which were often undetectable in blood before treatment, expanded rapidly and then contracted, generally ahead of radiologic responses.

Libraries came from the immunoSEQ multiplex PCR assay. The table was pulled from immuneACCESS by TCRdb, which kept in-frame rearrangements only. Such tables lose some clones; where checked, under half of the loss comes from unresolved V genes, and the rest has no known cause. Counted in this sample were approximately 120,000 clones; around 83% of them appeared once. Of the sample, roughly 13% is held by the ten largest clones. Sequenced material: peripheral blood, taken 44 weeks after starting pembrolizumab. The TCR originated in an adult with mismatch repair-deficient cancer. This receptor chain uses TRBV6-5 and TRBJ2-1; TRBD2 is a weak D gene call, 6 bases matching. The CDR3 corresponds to CASSYGRDLAYNEQFF. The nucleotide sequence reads TGTGCCAGCAGTTACGGCCGGGACTTAGCTTACAATGAGCAGTTCTTC.